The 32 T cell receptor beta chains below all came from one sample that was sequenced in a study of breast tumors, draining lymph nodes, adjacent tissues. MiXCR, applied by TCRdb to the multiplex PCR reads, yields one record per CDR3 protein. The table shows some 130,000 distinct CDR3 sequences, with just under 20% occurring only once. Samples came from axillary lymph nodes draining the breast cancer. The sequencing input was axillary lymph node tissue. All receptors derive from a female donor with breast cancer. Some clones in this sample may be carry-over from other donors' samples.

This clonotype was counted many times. The CDR3, as DNA: TGTGCCAGCAGTGAGACTAGCGGGAGTTCGTCCTACGAGCAGTACTTC. Protein sequence: CASSETSGSSSYEQYF. The chain has TRBV6-1 and TRBJ2-7, with 12 positions matching TRBD2. In germline, CDR1 is MNHNS, CDR2 SASEGT. V shed 3 bases, J shed 1 base, and the junction held 4 bases outside the gene matches. The CDR3 is 16 amino acids.

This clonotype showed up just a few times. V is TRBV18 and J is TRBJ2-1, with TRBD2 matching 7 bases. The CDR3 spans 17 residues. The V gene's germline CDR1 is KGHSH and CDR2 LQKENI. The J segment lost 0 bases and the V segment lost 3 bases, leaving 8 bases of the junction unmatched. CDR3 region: CASSPLLASSSYNEQFF. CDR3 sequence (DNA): TGTGCCAGCTCACCCCTACTAGCGTCGAGCTCCTACAATGAGCAGTTCTTC.

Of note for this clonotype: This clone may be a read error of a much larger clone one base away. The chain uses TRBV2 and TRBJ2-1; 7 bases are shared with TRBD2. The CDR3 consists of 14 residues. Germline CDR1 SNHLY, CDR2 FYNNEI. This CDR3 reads CASSERASGQIKLF. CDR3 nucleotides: TGTGCCAGCAGTGAACGGGCTAGCGGCCAAATCAAGCTCTTC.

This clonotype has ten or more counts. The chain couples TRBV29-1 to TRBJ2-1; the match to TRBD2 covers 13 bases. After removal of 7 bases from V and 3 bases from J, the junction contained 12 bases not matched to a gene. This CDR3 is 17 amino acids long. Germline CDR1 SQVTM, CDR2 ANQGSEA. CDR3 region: CSAYGLAGEWVYNEQFF. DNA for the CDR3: TGCAGCGCGTACGGACTAGCGGGAGAATGGGTCTACAATGAGCAGTTCTTC.

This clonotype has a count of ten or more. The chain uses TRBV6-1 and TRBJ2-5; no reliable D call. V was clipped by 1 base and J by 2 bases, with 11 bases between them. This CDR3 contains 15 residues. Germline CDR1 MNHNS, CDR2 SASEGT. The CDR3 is CASSEGRKGQETQYF. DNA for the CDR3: TGTGCCAGCAGTGAAGGGCGGAAGGGACAAGAGACCCAGTACTTC.

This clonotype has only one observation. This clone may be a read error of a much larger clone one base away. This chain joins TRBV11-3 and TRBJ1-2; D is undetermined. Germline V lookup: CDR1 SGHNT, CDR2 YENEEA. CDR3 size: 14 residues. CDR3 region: CASSPWAPNHGYTF. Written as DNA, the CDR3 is TGTGCCAGCAGCCCCTGGGCTCCTAACCATGGCTACACCTTC.

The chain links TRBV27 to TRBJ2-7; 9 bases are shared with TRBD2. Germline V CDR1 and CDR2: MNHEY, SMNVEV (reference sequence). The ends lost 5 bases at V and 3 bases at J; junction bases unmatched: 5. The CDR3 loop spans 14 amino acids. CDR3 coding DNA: TGTGCCAGCAGTCGACTAGCGGACTTCTACGAGCAGTACTTC. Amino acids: CASSRLADFYEQYF.

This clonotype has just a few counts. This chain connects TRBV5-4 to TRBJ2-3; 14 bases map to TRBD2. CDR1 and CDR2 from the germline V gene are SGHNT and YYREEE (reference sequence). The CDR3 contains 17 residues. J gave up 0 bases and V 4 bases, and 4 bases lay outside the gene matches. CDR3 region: CASSPGLAGGSTDTQYF. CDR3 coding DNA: TGTGCCAGCAGCCCAGGACTAGCGGGGGGAAGCACAGATACGCAGTATTTT.

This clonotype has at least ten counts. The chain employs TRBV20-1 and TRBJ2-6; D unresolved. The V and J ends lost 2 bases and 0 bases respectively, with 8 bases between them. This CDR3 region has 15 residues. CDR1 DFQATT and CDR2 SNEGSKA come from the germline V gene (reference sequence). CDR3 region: CSARHVVSGANVLTF. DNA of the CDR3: TGCAGTGCTAGACACGTGGTCTCTGGGGCCAACGTCCTGACTTTC.

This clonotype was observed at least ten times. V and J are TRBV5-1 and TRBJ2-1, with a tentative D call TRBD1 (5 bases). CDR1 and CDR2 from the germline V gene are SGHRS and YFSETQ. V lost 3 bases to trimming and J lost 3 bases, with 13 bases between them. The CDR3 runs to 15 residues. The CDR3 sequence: CASSSSGYVYNEQFF. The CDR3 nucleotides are TGCGCCAGCAGCTCTTCAGGGTACGTCTACAATGAGCAGTTCTTC.

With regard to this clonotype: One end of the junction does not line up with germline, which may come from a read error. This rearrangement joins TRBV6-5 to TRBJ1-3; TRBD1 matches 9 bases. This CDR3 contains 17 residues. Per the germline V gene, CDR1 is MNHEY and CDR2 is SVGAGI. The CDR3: CASSLLQGAGSGNTVYF. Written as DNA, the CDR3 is TGTGCCAGCAGCCTTCTACAGGGGGCAGGTTCTGGAAACACCGTATATTTT.

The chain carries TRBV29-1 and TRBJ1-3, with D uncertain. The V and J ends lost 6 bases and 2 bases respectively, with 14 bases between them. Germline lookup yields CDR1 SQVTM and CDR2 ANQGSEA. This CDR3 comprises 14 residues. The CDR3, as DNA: TGCAGCGTGGATTTGTTAGGGACTGGAAACACCATATATTTT. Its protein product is CSVDLLGTGNTIYF.

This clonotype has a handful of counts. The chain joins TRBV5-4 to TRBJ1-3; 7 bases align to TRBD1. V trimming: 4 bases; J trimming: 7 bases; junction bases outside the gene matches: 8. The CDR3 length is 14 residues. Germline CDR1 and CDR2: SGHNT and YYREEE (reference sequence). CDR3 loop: CASSTRQGGNTIYF. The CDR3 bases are TGTGCCAGCAGCACCCGACAGGGAGGTAACACCATATATTTT.

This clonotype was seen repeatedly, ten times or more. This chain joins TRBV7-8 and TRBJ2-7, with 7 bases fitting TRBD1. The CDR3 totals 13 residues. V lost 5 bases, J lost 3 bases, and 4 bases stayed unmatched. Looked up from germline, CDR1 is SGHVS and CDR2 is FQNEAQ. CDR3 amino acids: CASSPGTVYEQYF. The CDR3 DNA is TGTGCCAGCAGCCCGGGGACAGTCTACGAGCAGTACTTC.

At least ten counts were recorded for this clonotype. CDR3 region: CASSSLAGAEETQYF. The CDR3, as DNA: TGCGCCAGCAGCTCACTAGCGGGAGCGGAAGAGACCCAGTACTTC. The chain joins TRBV5-1 to TRBJ2-5; 11 bases line up with TRBD2. The CDR3 is made up of 15 amino acids. The V gene's germline CDR1 is SGHRS and CDR2 YFSETQ. Trimming cost V 3 bases and J 3 bases; bases outside gene matches: 4. The full variable domain, rest sourced from reference TRBV5-1 and TRBJ2-5, is KAGVTQTPRYLIKTRGQQVTLSCSPISGHRSVSWYQQTPGQGLQFLFEYFSETQRNKGNFPGRFSGRQFSNSRSEMNVSTLELGDSALYLCASSSLAGAEETQYFGPGTRLLVL.

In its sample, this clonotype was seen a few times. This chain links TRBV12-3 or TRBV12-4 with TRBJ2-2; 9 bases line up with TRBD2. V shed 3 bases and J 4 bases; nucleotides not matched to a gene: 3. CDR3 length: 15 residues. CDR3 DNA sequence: TGTGCCAGCAGTTTCCTAGCGGGGCTCACCGGGGAGCTGTTTTTT. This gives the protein CASSFLAGLTGELFF.

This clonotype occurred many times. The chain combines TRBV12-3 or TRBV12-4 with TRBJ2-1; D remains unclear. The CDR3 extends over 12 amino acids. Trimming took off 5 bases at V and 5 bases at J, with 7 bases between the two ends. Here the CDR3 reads CASSKDDNEQFF. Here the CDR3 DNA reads TGTGCCAGCAGTAAGGACGACAATGAGCAGTTCTTC.

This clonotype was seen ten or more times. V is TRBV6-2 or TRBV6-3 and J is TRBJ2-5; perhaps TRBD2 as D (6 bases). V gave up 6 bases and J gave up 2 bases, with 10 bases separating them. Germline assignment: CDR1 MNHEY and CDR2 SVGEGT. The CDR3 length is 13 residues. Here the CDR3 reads CASRSGGQETQYF. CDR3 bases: TGTGCCAGCAGGAGTGGGGGGCAAGAGACCCAGTACTTC.

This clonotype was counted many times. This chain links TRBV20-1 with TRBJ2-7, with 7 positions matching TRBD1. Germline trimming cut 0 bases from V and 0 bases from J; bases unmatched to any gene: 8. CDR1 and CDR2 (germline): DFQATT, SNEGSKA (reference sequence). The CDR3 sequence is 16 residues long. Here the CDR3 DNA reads TGCAGTGCTAGAGACCTTAACAGGGGTCTCTCCTACGAGCAGTACTTC. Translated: CSARDLNRGLSYEQYF.

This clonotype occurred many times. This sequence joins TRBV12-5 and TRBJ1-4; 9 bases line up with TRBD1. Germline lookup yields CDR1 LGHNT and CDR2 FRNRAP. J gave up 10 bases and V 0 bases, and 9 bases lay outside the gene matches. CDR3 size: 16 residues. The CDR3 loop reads CASGLVDRDRVVKLFF. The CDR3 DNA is TGTGCTAGTGGTTTGGTTGACCGGGACAGGGTGGTAAAACTGTTTTTT.

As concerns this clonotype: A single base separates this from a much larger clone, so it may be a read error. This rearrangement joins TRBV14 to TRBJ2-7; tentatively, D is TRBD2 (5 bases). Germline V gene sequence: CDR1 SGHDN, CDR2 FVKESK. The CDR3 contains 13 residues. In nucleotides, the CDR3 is TGTGCCTGCAGCCGGGCGGAGGCCTCCGAGCAGTACTTC. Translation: CACSRAEASEQYF.

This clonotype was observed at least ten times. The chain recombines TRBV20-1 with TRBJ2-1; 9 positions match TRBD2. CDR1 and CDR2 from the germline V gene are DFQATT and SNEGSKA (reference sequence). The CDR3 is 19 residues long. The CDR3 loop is CRIATGRAGGLPFYNEQFF. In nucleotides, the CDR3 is TGCAGGATCGCGACAGGGAGGGCGGGGGGGCTGCCCTTCTACAATGAGCAGTTCTTC.

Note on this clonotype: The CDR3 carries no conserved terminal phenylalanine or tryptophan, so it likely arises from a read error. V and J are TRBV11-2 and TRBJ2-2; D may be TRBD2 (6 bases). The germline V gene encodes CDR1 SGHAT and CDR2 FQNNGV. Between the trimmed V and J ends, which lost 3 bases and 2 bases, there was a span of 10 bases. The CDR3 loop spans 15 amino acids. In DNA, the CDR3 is TGTGCCAGCAGCTTCCCACTAGCAAACACCGGGGAGCTGTTTTCT. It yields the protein CASSFPLANTGELFS.

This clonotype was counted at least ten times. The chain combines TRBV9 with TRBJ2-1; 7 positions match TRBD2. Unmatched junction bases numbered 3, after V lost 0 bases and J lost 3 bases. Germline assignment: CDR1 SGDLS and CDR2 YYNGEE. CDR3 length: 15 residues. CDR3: CASSVVTGGYNEQFF. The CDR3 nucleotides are TGTGCCAGCAGCGTAGTGACGGGGGGCTACAATGAGCAGTTCTTC.

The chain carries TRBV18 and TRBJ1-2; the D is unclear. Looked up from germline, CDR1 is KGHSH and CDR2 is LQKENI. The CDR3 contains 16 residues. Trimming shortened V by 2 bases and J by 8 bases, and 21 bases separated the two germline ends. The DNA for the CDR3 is TGTGCCAGCTCACCATCCCCCCGAGGGCCTCAGGAGGGCTACACCTTC. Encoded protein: CASSPSPRGPQEGYTF.

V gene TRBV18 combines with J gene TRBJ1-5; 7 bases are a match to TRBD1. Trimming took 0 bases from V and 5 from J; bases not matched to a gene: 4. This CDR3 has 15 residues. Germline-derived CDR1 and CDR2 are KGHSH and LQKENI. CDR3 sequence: CASSPPGDSYQPQHF. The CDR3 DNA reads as TGTGCCAGCTCACCACCGGGGGACAGTTATCAGCCCCAGCATTTT.

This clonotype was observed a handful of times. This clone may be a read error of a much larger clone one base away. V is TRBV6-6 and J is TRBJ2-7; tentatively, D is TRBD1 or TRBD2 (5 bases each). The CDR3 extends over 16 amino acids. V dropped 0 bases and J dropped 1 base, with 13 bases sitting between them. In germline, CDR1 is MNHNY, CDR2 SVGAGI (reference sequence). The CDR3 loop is CASSYSLGERSYEQYF. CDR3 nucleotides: TGTGCCAGCAGTTACTCGTTGGGGGAGCGGTCCTACGAGCAGTACTTC.

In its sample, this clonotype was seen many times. The CDR3 region is CAISVGSGYGYTF. DNA for the CDR3: TGTGCCATCAGTGTCGGGTCCGGCTATGGCTACACCTTC. The J gene is TRBJ1-2, the V gene TRBV10-3; D remains unclear. Germline V gives CDR1 ENHRY, CDR2 SYGVKD. The CDR3 runs to 13 residues. V was pared by 4 bases and J by 4 bases, with 10 bases between.

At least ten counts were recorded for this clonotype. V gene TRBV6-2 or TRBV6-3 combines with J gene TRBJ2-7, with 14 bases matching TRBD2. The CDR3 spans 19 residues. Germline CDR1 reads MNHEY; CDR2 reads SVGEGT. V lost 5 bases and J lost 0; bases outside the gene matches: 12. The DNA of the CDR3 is TGTGCCAGCAGTCCCCGGACTAGCGGGAGGTTTAACTCCTCCTACGAGCAGTACTTC. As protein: CASSPRTSGRFNSSYEQYF.

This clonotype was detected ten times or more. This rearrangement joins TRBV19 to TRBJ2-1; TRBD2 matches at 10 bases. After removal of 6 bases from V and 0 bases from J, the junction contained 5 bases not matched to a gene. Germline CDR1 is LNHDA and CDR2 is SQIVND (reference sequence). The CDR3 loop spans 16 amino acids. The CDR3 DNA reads TGTGCCAGTAGAACTAGCGGGGCCAGCTCCTACAATGAGCAGTTCTTC. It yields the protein CASRTSGASSYNEQFF.

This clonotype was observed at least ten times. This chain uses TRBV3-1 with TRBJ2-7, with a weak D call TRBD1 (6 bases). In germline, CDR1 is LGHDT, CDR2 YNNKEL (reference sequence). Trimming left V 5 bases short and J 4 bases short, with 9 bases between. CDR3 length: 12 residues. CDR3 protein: CASSRTAYEQYF. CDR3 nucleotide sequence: TGTGCCAGCAGCAGGACAGCGTACGAGCAGTACTTC.

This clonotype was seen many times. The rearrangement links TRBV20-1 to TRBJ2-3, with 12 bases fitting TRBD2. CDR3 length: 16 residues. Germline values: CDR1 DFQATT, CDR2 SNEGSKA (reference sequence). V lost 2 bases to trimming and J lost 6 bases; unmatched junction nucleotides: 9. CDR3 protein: CSARIPTSGGFDTQYF. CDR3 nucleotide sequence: TGCAGTGCTAGAATCCCGACTAGCGGGGGTTTTGATACGCAGTATTTT.